Each of the 22 T cell receptor beta chains below was sequenced from the same sample in a study of blood T cell repertoires in COVID-19. Here immunoSEQ multiplex PCR was the method, and the copy in TCRdb shows in-frame clones only, minus some. This table has over 120,000 clones, 80% appearing once. The source material was peripheral blood. The receptor source for this set is a man aged 65-85 years who had recovered from COVID-19.

The chain uses TRBV10-3 and TRBJ2-3, with TRBD2 matching 11 bases. The CDR3 consists of 14 residues. The germline gives CDR1 ENHRY, CDR2 SYGVKD. The V and J ends lost 8 bases and 2 bases, in that order; junction bases with no gene match: 3. CDR3 residues: CAIGTSGSTDTQYF. The CDR3 nucleotides read TGTGCCATCGGGACTAGCGGTTCCACAGATACGCAGTATTTT.

J is TRBJ2-1 and V is TRBV19; 9 bases fit TRBD2. The V gene end was trimmed by 6 bases and the J gene end by 5 bases; junction bases not matched to a gene: 11. In germline, CDR1 is LNHDA, CDR2 SQIVND (reference sequence). This CDR3 spans 16 amino acids. The CDR3 protein is CASRLRLAGQDNEQFF. DNA of the CDR3: TGTGCCAGTAGGCTCAGGCTAGCGGGACAAGACAATGAGCAGTTCTTC. Together with reference TRBV19 and TRBJ2-1, the CDR3 gives the full variable domain: DGGITQSPKYLFRKEGQNVTLSCEQNLNHDAMYWYRQDPGQGLRLIYYSQIVNDFQKGDIAEGYSVSREKKESFPLTVTSAQKNPTAFYLCASRLRLAGQDNEQFFGPGTRLTVL.

This clone was seen just once. The chain links TRBV24-1 to TRBJ2-5; 10 bases are shared with TRBD2. V gave up 5 bases and J gave up 11 bases; unmatched junction bases: 10. Germline CDR1 is KGHDR and CDR2 is SFDVKD. The CDR3 is 14 residues long. CDR3 DNA sequence: TGTGCCACCAGTGCTAGCGGGAGTCCCTGGCCTCAGTACTTC. Amino acid sequence: CATSASGSPWPQYF.

The chain has TRBV2 and TRBJ2-7; D remains ambiguous. CDR1 and CDR2 (germline): SNHLY, FYNNEI. V shed 1 base and J shed 6 bases, with 13 bases lying between them. CDR3 length: 14 residues. This chain's CDR3 is CASSEVAGALEQYF. The CDR3 bases are TGTGCCAGCAGTGAAGTTGCCGGAGCCCTCGAGCAGTACTTC.

The chain recombines TRBV7-3 with TRBJ2-6; 16 positions match TRBD2. The V segment lost 4 bases and the J segment 2 bases; nucleotides outside the gene matches: 2. The CDR3 is 18 amino acids. CDR1 is SGHTA, CDR2 FQGTGA, per germline. The CDR3 nucleotides read TGTGCCAGCAGCTCGGGACTAGCGGGAGGGACTGGGGCCAACGTCCTGACTTTC. As protein: CASSSGLAGGTGANVLTF.

CDR3 bases: TGTGCCAGCAGCTTAGTTGGCGGGAGGAGCTCCTACGAGCAGTACTTC. It encodes CASSLVGGRSSYEQYF. This chain connects TRBV7-2 to TRBJ2-7; 8 nucleotides agree with TRBD2. The CDR3 totals 16 residues. Trimming at V came to 1 base and at J to 0 bases, leaving 5 bases not matched to a gene. Germline CDR1 SGHTA, CDR2 FQGNSA. The full variable domain, its missing parts supplied by reference TRBV7-2 and TRBJ2-7, is GAGVSQSPSNKVTEKGKDVELRCDPISGHTALYWYRQSLGQGLEFLIYFQGNSAPDKSGLPSDRFSAERTGGSVSTLTIQRTQQEDSAVYLCASSLVGGRSSYEQYFGPGTRLTVT.

The genes are TRBV29-1 and TRBJ1-3, with TRBD1 identical over 7 bases. The junction had 6 bases not matched to a gene; V was cut back by 6 bases and J by 7 bases. The germline gives CDR1 SQVTM, CDR2 ANQGSEA. The CDR3 extends over 12 amino acids. CDR3 bases: TGCAGCGTGAGGACAGGATGGAACACCATATATTTT. Protein sequence: CSVRTGWNTIYF.

This chain uses TRBV5-6 with TRBJ1-1; possibly TRBD1 for D (6 bases). Trimming removed 1 base from V and 6 bases from J, with 7 bases in between. Germline values: CDR1 SGHDT, CDR2 YYEEEE. This CDR3 region has 12 residues. CDR3 in amino acids: CASSLSGAEAFF. CDR3 nucleotides: TGTGCCAGCAGCTTGTCAGGGGCTGAAGCTTTCTTT.

This clone was recorded a few times. This chain joins TRBV28 and TRBJ2-3; TRBD2 matches 15 bases. This CDR3 spans 19 amino acids. Germline V gene sequence: CDR1 MDHEN, CDR2 SYDVKM. J was trimmed by 6 bases and V by 6 bases; bases with no gene match: 16. The CDR3 protein is CASSSGTSGRRGKTDTQYF. As DNA, the CDR3 is TGTGCCAGCAGCTCCGGGACTAGCGGGAGGAGGGGTAAAACGGATACGCAGTATTTT. The complete variable domain, with remaining parts taken from reference TRBV28 and TRBJ2-3, reads DVKVTQSSRYLVKRTGEKVFLECVQDMDHENMFWYRQDPGLGLRLIYFSYDVKMKEKGDIPEGYSVSREKKERFSLILESASTNQTSMYLCASSSGTSGRRGKTDTQYFGPGTRLTVL.

The chain employs TRBV10-3 and TRBJ1-2, with TRBD1 matching 8 bases. Germline values: CDR1 ENHRY, CDR2 SYGVKD. J gave up 6 bases and V 4 bases, and 4 bases lay outside the gene matches. The CDR3 extends over 13 amino acids. CDR3 sequence: CAISAAGGDGYTF. The CDR3 DNA is TGTGCCATCAGTGCGGCAGGGGGCGATGGCTACACCTTC.

The chain combines TRBV5-1 with TRBJ2-7, with 8 bases fitting TRBD2. The germline CDR1 and CDR2 sequences are SGHRS and YFSETQ. V trimming: 6 bases; J trimming: 2 bases; junction bases outside the gene matches: 4. CDR3 size: 13 residues. CDR3 sequence reads: CASNPGGPYEQYF. CDR3 bases: TGCGCCAGCAACCCGGGGGGGCCCTACGAGCAGTACTTC. The whole variable domain, remainder taken from reference TRBV5-1 and TRBJ2-7, is KAGVTQTPRYLIKTRGQQVTLSCSPISGHRSVSWYQQTPGQGLQFLFEYFSETQRNKGNFPGRFSGRQFSNSRSEMNVSTLELGDSALYLCASNPGGPYEQYFGPGTRLTVT.

The chain recombines TRBV18 with TRBJ2-1; 9 nucleotides align to TRBD1. The CDR3 covers 16 residues. After removal of 0 bases from V and 7 bases from J, the junction contained 7 bases not matched to a gene. CDR1 is KGHSH, CDR2 LQKENI, per germline. The CDR3 spells CASSPPGQGVWNEQFF. CDR3 DNA: TGTGCCAGCTCACCACCGGGACAGGGCGTTTGGAATGAGCAGTTCTTC.

The chain links TRBV4-3 to TRBJ2-3; D perhaps matches TRBD1 (6 bases). CDR1 and CDR2 from the germline V gene are LGHNA and YSLEER. The ends were cut back, 0 bases at V and 4 bases at J, with 11 bases in the middle. The CDR3 totals 15 residues. The CDR3 DNA reads TGCGCCAGCAGCCAAGATTCCAGGGGTGCAGATACGCAGTATTTT. It translates to CASSQDSRGADTQYF.

The V gene is TRBV5-5, the J gene TRBJ2-7; D is undetermined. CDR3 length equals 15 residues. With 4 bases removed from V and 0 bases from J, the gap between germline ends came to 14 bases. Looked up from germline, CDR1 is SGHKS and CDR2 is YYEKEE (reference sequence). The CDR3 loop reads CASSPASDFSYEQYF. The DNA for the CDR3 is TGTGCCAGCAGCCCGGCCTCCGACTTCTCCTACGAGCAGTACTTC.

The genes are TRBV6-5 and TRBJ2-7; the match to TRBD1 covers 12 bases. This CDR3 contains 14 residues. Germline CDR1 reads MNHEY; CDR2 reads SVGAGI. The junction had 2 bases not matched to a gene; V was cut back by 2 bases and J by 6 bases. DNA of the CDR3: TGTGCCAGCAGTTACGGGACAGGGGGCGCCGAGCAGTACTTC. Amino acid sequence: CASSYGTGGAEQYF.

The CDR3 DNA is TGTGCCAGCAGTCCCCAGACAGGAAAAGAGACCCAGTACTTC. Protein: CASSPQTGKETQYF. The chain is built from TRBV27 and TRBJ2-5; tentative D call: TRBD1 (6 bases). Germline V CDR1 and CDR2: MNHEY, SMNVEV (reference sequence). The CDR3 contains 14 residues. The V and J ends lost 5 bases and 3 bases respectively, with 13 bases between them.

The chain links TRBV4-2 to TRBJ1-1; no clear D gene. V gave up 4 bases and J gave up 0 bases, with 9 bases separating them. This CDR3 contains 14 residues. Germline V CDR1 and CDR2: LGHNA, YNFKEQ. CDR3 bases: TGTGCCAGCAGCCCGGGAGGGATGAACACTGAAGCTTTCTTT. Protein sequence: CASSPGGMNTEAFF.

The rearrangement joins TRBV11-3 to TRBJ2-7, with a tentative D call TRBD2 (5 bases). Trimming left V 3 bases short and J 2 bases short, with 14 bases between. The CDR3 consists of 15 residues. Germline CDR1 is SGHNT and CDR2 is YENEEA. CDR3 nucleotides: TGTGCCAGCAGCTTCGGACTCGACGGACCCTACGAGCAGTACTTC. This encodes CASSFGLDGPYEQYF. The entire variable domain, with the rest obtained from reference TRBV11-3 and TRBJ2-7, is as follows: EAGVVQSPRYKIIEKKQPVAFWCNPISGHNTLYWYLQNLGQGPELLIRYENEEAVDDSQLPKDRFSAERLKGVDSTLKIQPAELGDSAVYLCASSFGLDGPYEQYFGPGTRLTVT.

The chain links TRBV5-6 to TRBJ2-7; 10 positions agree with TRBD1. This CDR3 comprises 15 residues. The V gene's germline CDR1 is SGHDT and CDR2 YYEEEE. The junction had 7 bases not matched to a gene; V was cut back by 5 bases and J by 2 bases. In DNA form, the CDR3 reads TGTGCCAGCAGAGTGGCCGGGACAGGGGCCTACGAGCAGTACTTC. Translating gives CASRVAGTGAYEQYF.

This clone was seen more than once but under ten times. The rearrangement links TRBV20-1 to TRBJ2-7, with D unresolved. Germline V gene lookup returns CDR1 DFQATT and CDR2 SNEGSKA (reference sequence). CDR3 length: 11 residues. With 7 bases removed from V and 2 bases from J, the gap between germline ends came to 9 bases. CDR3 DNA: TGCAGTGTTCAGACACCCTACGAGCAGTACTTC. Residues: CSVQTPYEQYF.

The gene calls are TRBV4-3 and TRBJ2-1; possibly TRBD2 for D (6 bases). Germline loops: CDR1 LGHNA, CDR2 YSLEER. V was pared by 1 base and J by 3 bases, with 13 bases between. There are 16 residues in the CDR3. The CDR3 DNA sequence: TGCGCCAGCAGCCAAGGGGCGGTAGCGGTCTACAATGAGCAGTTCTTC. Translation gives CASSQGAVAVYNEQFF.

This clone was counted a few times. V and J are TRBV5-5 and TRBJ1-1, with unresolved D. V lost 0 bases and J lost 4, with 10 bases in between. The CDR3 contains 14 residues. CDR1 SGHKS and CDR2 YYEKEE come from the germline V gene (reference sequence). CDR3 region: CASSLGLGSTEAFF. The CDR3, as DNA: TGTGCCAGCAGCTTGGGGCTGGGGAGCACTGAAGCTTTCTTT.